These 7 T cell receptor beta chains share one sample of origin, sequenced in a study of T cells in Graves' hyperthyroidism and ophthalmopathy (dated by TCRdb to the late 2010s). Library preparation was by multiplex PCR. These reads were obtained on an Illumina HiSeq 2000. The TCR beta CDR3 regions were amplified from RNA transcripts. The TCR CDR3 was subjected to a first round of RT-PCR using the HTBI primer set and the Qiagen OneStep RT-PCR kit. Through fastp at Q25 and MiXCR, TCRdb rebuilt clones from the public reads, retaining in-frame beta chains. Records with the same CDR3 protein are collapsed into one entry carrying the most frequent genes and DNA. The sample table contains 250,000 or so distinct CDR3 sequences; only one count was recorded for about 14% of them. The ten largest make up roughly 15% of the sample. Material for sequencing was blood. These receptors originate from a woman between 40 and 55 years old with Graves' hyperthyroidism that later progressed to Graves' ophthalmopathy.

This clonotype has a count of ten or more. This chain links TRBV20-1 with TRBJ1-5; D is possibly TRBD1 (6 bases). CDR1 and CDR2 (germline): DFQATT, SNEGSKA (reference sequence). Trimming cost V 0 bases and J 5 bases, with 14 bases left between them. The CDR3 loop spans 15 amino acids. The CDR3 region is CSARDPDSPDQPQHF. CDR3 nucleotide sequence: TGCAGTGCTAGAGATCCGGACAGCCCTGATCAGCCCCAGCATTTT.

This chain joins TRBV6-4 and TRBJ1-2; maybe TRBD1 (6 bases). The V gene lost 4 bases and the J gene lost 7 bases, with 19 bases spanning the gap. CDR3 length: 15 amino acids. Germline lookup yields CDR1 MRHNA and CDR2 SNTAGT. The CDR3 spells CASSANPGTTGGYTF. CDR3 DNA sequence: TGTGCCAGCAGTGCGAACCCCGGGACAACAGGTGGCTACACCTTC.

The V call is TRBV27, the J call TRBJ2-1; 10 positions agree with TRBD2. The junction had 4 bases not matched to a gene; V was cut back by 2 bases and J by 9 bases. This CDR3 is built from 14 residues. The germline CDR1 and CDR2 sequences are MNHEY and SMNVEV (reference sequence). Here the CDR3 reads CASSLDSGRSEQFF. The CDR3 coding sequence is TGTGCCAGCAGTTTAGATAGCGGGAGGAGTGAGCAGTTCTTC.

The chain combines TRBV28 with TRBJ1-2; tentatively, D is TRBD1 (6 bases). The length of the CDR3 is 13 residues. Germline CDR1 MDHEN, CDR2 SYDVKM. V was shortened by 9 bases and J by 8 bases, with 19 bases between the two germline ends. Here the CDR3 reads CASQVGGQGGYTF. DNA for the CDR3: TGTGCCAGTCAAGTCGGGGGGCAAGGAGGCTACACCTTC.

This clonotype was counted many times. Here the CDR3 DNA reads TGTGCCAGCTCACGACAGGGGGACACTGAAGCTTTCTTT. Encoded protein: CASSRQGDTEAFF. The rearrangement links TRBV18 to TRBJ1-1; 9 bases match TRBD1. From germline, CDR1 is KGHSH and CDR2 LQKENI. V lost 4 bases to trimming and J lost 3 bases; unmatched junction nucleotides: 0. This CDR3 has 13 residues.

The chain has TRBV18 and TRBJ2-7; D possibly uses TRBD1 or TRBD2 (5 bases each). Trimming left V 5 bases short and J 5 bases short, with 7 bases between. CDR1 is KGHSH, CDR2 LQKENI, per germline. There are 11 residues in the CDR3. This CDR3 reads CASSGDHEQYF. CDR3 DNA sequence: TGTGCCAGCTCAGGGGACCACGAGCAGTACTTC. Filled out from reference TRBV18 and TRBJ2-7, the complete variable domain reads NAGVMQNPRHLVRRRGQEARLRCSPMKGHSHVYWYRQLPEEGLKFMVYLQKENIIDESGMPKERFSAEFPKEGPSILRIQQVVRGDSAAYFCASSGDHEQYFGPGTRLTVT.

The chain uses TRBV27 and TRBJ2-3; 7 positions match TRBD2. Looked up from germline, CDR1 is MNHEY and CDR2 is SMNVEV (reference sequence). Trimming removed 8 bases from V and 1 base from J; junction bases left unmatched: 0. There are 12 residues in the CDR3. CDR3: CASGRGTDTQYF. CDR3 in DNA: TGTGCCAGCGGGAGGGGCACAGATACGCAGTATTTT.